These 5 T cell receptor beta chains originate from one sample sequenced in a study of CD8+CD57+ T cells in acquired aplastic anemia. Genomic DNA was employed as the template in profiling TCR beta VDJ and CDR3. TCRdb fed the reads into MiXCR, producing one record per CDR3 protein. The sample lists 150,000 to 200,000 distinct CDR3 sequences; about three fifths were seen once. Sequenced material: sorted CD4+, CD8+, or CD8+CD57+ T cells (not recorded which) from PBMCs. The receptors derive from a human donor in good health.

This clonotype was observed at least ten times. The rearrangement uses TRBV20-1 and TRBJ2-1, with TRBD2 identical over 9 bases. V shed 6 bases, J shed 3 bases, and the junction held 9 bases outside the gene matches. Looked up from germline, CDR1 is DFQATT and CDR2 is SNEGSKA (reference sequence). The CDR3 covers 15 residues. The CDR3 DNA sequence: TGCAGTGCCCCCCTTGGGACTAGCATCTACAATGAGCAGTTCTTC. As protein: CSAPLGTSIYNEQFF.

V usage is TRBV20-1 and J usage is TRBJ1-6; D remains unclear. The germline gives CDR1 DFQATT, CDR2 SNEGSKA (reference sequence). Trimming shortened V by 2 bases and J by 6 bases, and 11 bases separated the two germline ends. This CDR3 spans 14 amino acids. CDR3 bases: TGCAGTGCTAGAAGGCCGGATCTTAATTCACCCCTCCACTTT. Translation: CSARRPDLNSPLHF.

The chain carries TRBV5-6 and TRBJ1-3; D might be TRBD1 (5 bases). Trimming took off 0 bases at V and 0 bases at J, with 10 bases between the two ends. CDR1 SGHDT and CDR2 YYEEEE come from the germline V gene. The CDR3 runs 16 residues. The DNA of the CDR3 is TGTGCCAGCAGCTTGGACCCCGGGGGCTCTGGAAACACCATATATTTT. Its protein product is CASSLDPGGSGNTIYF.

The chain has TRBV7-2 and TRBJ2-7, with TRBD2 matching 7 bases. This CDR3 is 13 amino acids long. Germline loops: CDR1 SGHTA, CDR2 FQGNSA. V shed 1 base and J 6 bases; nucleotides not matched to a gene: 3. Written as DNA, the CDR3 is TGTGCCAGCAGCTTAGGACTAGCCTCCGAGCAGTACTTC. Translating it yields CASSLGLASEQYF.

Concerning this clonotype: It is unclear where the CDR3 begins or ends on the DNA, so no DNA is shown, and the CDR3 is as TCRdb lists it. The genes are TRBV20-1 and TRBJ1-3; the table's D call of TRBD1 was not tested on the DNA. CDR1 and CDR2 from the germline V gene are DFQATT and SNEGSKA (reference sequence). The CDR3 length is 18 residues, termini included. The CDR3 spells CSARDNYEAFFGQGTIYF.